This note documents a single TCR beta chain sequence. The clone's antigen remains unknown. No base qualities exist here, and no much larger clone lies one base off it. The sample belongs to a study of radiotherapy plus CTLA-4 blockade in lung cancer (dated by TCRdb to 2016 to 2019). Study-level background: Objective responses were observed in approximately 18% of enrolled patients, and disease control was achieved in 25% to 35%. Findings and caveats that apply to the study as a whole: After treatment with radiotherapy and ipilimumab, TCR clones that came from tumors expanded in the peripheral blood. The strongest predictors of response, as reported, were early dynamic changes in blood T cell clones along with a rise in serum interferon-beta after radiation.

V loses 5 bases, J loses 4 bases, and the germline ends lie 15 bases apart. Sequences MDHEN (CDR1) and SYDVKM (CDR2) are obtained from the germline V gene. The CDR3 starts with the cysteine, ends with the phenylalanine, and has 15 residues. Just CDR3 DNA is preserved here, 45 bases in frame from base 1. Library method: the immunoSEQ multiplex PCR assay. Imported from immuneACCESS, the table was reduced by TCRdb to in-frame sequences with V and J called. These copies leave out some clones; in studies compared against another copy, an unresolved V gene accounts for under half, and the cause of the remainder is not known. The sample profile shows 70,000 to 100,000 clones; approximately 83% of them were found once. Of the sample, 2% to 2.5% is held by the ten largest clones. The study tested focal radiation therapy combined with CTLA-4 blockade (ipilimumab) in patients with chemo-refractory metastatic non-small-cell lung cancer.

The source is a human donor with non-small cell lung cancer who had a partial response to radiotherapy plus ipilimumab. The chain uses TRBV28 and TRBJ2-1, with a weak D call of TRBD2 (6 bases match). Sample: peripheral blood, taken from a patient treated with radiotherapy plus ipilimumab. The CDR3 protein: CASSLGGARYNEQFF. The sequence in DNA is TGTGCCAGCAGTCTGGGCGGGGCCAGGTACAATGAGCAGTTCTTC.